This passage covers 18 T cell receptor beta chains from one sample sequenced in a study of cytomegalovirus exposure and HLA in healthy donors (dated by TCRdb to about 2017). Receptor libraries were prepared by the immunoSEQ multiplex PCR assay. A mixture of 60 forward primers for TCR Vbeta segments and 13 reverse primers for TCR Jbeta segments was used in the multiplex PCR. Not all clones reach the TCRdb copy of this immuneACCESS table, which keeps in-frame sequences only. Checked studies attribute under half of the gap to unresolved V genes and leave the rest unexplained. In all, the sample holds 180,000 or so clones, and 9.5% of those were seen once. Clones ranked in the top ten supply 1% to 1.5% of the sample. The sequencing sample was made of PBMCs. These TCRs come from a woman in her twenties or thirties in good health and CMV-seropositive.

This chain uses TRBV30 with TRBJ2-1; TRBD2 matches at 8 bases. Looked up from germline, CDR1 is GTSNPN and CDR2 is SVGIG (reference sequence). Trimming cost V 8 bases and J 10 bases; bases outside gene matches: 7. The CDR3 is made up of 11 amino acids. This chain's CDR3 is CAGTRLNEQFF. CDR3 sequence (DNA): TGTGCCGGGACTAGGTTAAACGAGCAGTTCTTC.

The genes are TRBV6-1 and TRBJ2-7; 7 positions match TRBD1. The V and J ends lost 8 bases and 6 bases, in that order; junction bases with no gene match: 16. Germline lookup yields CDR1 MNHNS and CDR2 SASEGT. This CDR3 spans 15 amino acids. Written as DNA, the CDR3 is TGTGCCAGCCACTACCTATCGACAGGGCACCTCGAGCAGTACTTC. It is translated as CASHYLSTGHLEQYF.

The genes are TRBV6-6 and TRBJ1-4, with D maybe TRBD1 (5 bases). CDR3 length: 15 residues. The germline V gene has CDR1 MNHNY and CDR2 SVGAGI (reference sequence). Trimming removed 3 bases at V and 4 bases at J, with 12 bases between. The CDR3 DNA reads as TGTGCCAGCAGTTATGACAGAAGGGTTAATGAAAAACTGTTTTTT. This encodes CASSYDRRVNEKLFF.

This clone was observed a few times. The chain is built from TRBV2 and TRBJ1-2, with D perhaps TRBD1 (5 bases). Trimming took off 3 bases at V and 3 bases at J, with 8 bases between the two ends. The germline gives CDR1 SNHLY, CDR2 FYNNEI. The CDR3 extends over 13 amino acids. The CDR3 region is CASSEWGDYGYTF. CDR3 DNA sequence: TGTGCCAGCAGTGAGTGGGGGGACTATGGCTACACCTTC. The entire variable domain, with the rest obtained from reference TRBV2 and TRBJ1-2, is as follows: EPEVTQTPSHQVTQMGQEVILRCVPISNHLYFYWYRQILGQKVEFLVSFYNNEISEKSEIFDDQFSVERPDGSNFTLKIRSTKLEDSAMYFCASSEWGDYGYTFGSGTRLTVV.

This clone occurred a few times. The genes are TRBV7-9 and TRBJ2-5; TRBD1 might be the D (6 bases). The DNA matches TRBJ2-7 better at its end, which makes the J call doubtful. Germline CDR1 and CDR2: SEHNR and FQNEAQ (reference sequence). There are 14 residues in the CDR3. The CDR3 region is CASSIQGSSDEQYF. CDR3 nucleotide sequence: TGTGCCAGCAGCATACAGGGATCCTCGGACGAGCAGTACTTC.

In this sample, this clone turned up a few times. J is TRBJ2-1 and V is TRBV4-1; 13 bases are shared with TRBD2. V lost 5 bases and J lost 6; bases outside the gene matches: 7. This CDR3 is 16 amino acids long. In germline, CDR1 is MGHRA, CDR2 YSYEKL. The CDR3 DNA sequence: TGCGCCAGCAGCAGCCGGACTAGCGGGAGTCTCAATGAGCAGTTCTTC. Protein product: CASSSRTSGSLNEQFF.

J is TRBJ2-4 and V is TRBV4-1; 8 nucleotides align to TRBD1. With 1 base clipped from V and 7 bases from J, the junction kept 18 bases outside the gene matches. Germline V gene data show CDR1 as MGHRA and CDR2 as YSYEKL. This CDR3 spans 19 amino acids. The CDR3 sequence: CASSQGGQAALRTKNIQYF. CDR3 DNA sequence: TGCGCCAGCAGCCAAGGGGGACAGGCGGCTTTAAGGACTAAGAACATTCAGTACTTC.

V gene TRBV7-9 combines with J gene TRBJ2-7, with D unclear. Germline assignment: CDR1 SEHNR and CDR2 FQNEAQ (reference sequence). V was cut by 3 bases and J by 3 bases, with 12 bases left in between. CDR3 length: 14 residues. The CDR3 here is CASSLPTTIYEQYF. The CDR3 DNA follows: TGTGCCAGCAGCTTGCCAACAACTATCTACGAGCAGTACTTC.

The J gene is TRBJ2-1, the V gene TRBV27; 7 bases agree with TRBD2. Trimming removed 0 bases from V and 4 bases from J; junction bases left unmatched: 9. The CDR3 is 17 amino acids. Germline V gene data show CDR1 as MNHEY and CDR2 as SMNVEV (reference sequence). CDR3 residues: CASSLSVELAPYNEQFF. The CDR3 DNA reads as TGTGCCAGCAGTTTATCCGTAGAACTAGCGCCTTACAATGAGCAGTTCTTC.

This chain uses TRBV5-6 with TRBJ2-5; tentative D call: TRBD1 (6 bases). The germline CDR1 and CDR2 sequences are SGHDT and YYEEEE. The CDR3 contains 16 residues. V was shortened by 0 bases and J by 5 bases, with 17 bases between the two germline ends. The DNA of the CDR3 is TGTGCCAGCAGCTTGGATCAGGGGCGAGTCATGGAGACCCAGTACTTC. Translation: CASSLDQGRVMETQYF.

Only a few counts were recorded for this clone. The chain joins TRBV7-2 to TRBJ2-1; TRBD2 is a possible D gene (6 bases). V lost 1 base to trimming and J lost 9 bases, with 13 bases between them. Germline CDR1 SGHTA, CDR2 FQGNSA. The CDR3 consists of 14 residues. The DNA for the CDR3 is TGTGCCAGCAGCTTAGTTCCAGGGACTGGTGAGCAGTTCTTC. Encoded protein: CASSLVPGTGEQFF.

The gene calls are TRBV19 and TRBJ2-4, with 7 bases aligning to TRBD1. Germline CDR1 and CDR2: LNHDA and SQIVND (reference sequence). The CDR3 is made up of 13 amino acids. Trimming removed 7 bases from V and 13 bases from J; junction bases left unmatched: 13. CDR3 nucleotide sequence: TGTGCCAGTACCCCTTCAGGGGGATCTAACCAGTACTTC. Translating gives CASTPSGGSNQYF.

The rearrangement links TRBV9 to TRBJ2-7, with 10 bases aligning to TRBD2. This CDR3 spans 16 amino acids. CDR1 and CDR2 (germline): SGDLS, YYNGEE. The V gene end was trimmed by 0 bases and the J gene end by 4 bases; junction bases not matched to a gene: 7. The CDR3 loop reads CASSVGGSGRFYEQYF. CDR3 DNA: TGTGCCAGCAGCGTAGGTGGTAGCGGGAGGTTTTACGAGCAGTACTTC.

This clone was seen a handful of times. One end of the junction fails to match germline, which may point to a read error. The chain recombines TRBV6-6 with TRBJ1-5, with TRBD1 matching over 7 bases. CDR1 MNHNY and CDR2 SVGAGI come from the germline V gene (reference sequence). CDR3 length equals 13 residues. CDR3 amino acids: CARRGQSNQHQHF. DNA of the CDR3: TGTGCCAGAAGGGGACAGAGCAATCAGCACCAGCATTTT.

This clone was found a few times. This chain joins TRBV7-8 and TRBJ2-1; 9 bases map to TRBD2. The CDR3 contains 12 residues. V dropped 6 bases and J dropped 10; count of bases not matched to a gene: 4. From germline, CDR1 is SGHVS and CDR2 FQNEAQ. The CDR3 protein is CASRHTSGEQFF. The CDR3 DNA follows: TGTGCCAGCAGACATACTAGCGGGGAGCAGTTCTTC.

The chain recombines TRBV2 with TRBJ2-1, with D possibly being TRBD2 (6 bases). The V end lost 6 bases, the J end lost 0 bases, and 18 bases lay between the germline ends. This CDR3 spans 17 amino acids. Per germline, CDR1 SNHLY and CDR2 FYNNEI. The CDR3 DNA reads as TGTGCCAGCAGAGTTGGTCTTTGGGACTCCTCCTACAATGAGCAGTTCTTC. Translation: CASRVGLWDSSYNEQFF. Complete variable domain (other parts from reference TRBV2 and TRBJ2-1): EPEVTQTPSHQVTQMGQEVILRCVPISNHLYFYWYRQILGQKVEFLVSFYNNEISEKSEIFDDQFSVERPDGSNFTLKIRSTKLEDSAMYFCASRVGLWDSSYNEQFFGPGTRLTVL.

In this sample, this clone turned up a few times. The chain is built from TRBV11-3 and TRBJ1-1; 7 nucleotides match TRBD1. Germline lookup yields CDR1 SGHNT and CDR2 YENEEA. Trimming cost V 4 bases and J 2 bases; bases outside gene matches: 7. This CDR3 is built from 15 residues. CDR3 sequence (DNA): TGTGCCAGCAGCTCGTCCGGGACAGAAAACACTGAAGCTTTCTTT. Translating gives CASSSSGTENTEAFF.

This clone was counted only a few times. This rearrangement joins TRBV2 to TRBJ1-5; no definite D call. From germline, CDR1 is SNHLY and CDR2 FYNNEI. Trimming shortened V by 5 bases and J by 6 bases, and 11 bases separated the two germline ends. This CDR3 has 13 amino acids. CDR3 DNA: TGTGCCAGCAGTAGGGAGGGTCCTCAGCCCCAGCATTTT. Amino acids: CASSREGPQPQHF.